One T cell receptor beta chain is described in this entry. J gave up 4 bases and V 5 bases, and 7 bases lay outside the gene matches. The germline gives CDR1 SEHNR, CDR2 FQNEAQ (reference sequence). This CDR3 region has 15 residues. The data originate from a study of blood T cell repertoires in COVID-19. Whole-study context: T cells, B-cell-depleted T cells, or PBMCs provided the cDNA or gDNA that served as material.

Original processing notes: How many nucleated cells were present was estimated from reference gene primer amplification. TCRdb's copy holds only in-frame clones and misses some; the assay was immunoSEQ multiplex PCR. V and J calls and clone size are given by that table; D and trimming were obtained from the DNA. The table has roughly 88,000 clones, approximately 70% seen once. The source of this sequence is a woman in her sixties or seventies in a cohort sampled during active or convalescent COVID-19. Sequencing was carried out using peripheral blood. J is TRBJ1-4 and V is TRBV7-9; the match to TRBD1 covers 7 bases. The CDR3 bases are TGTGCCAGCAGCCCCCGGGACAGCTTTAATGAAAAACTGTTTTTT. Protein product: CASSPRDSFNEKLFF. Full variable domain (missing parts from reference TRBV7-9 and TRBJ1-4): DTGVSQNPRHKITKRGQNVTFRCDPISEHNRLYWYRQTLGQGPEFLTYFQNEAQLEKSRLLSDRFSAERPKGSFSTLEIQRTEQGDSAMYLCASSPRDSFNEKLFFGSGTQLSVL.